The rows below give T cell receptor beta chains drawn from one sample of a study of T cells after yellow fever vaccination. One entry per CDR3 protein, called by TCRdb with MiXCR from the 5' RACE reads. There are 550,000 to 750,000 distinct CDR3 sequences in the sample; approximately 13% occur only once, and over 11% lies in the top ten. Sequenced here: PBMCs, sampled on the day of the yellow fever booster vaccination. These TCRs come from a man between 25 and 39 years old who received the YFV17D yellow fever vaccine. Both conserved end residues are part of each CDR3. A D gene is named only where the DNA matches it firmly. The size field is filled for only some rows; it gives once, few, many or a size class.

v_call,d_call,j_call,clone_size,cdr3_nt,cdr3_aa
TRBV6-2/TRBV6-3,-,TRBJ2-1,many,TGTGCCAGCGGGAGGTTGGGTGAGCAGTTCTTC,CASGRLGEQFF
TRBV6-1,-,TRBJ2-7,few,TGTGCCAGCAGTGAAGCTTACTTC,CASSEAYF
TRBV10-3,TRBD2,TRBJ2-2,-,TGTGCCATCAACGCGCAGGCCGCGGGAGGGAACACCGGGGAGCTGTTTTTT,CAINAQAAGGNTGELFF
TRBV10-2,TRBD2,TRBJ2-1,-,TGCGCCAGCAGTGACTCGGGATGGGAGGGCAATGAGCAGTTCTTC,CASSDSGWEGNEQFF
TRBV4-3,TRBD2,TRBJ2-5,-,TGCGCCAGCAGCCAAGAGTTAGCGGGAGCGCGGGAGACCCAGTACTTC,CASSQELAGARETQYF
TRBV5-1,-,TRBJ2-6,-,TGCGCCAGCAGCTTTTCCGTCTCTGGGGCCAACGTCCTGACTTTC,CASSFSVSGANVLTF
TRBV6-2/TRBV6-3,TRBD2,TRBJ2-1,few,TGTGCCAGCCGCAACCGGGAGATTAGCGGGAACAATGAGCAGTTCTTC,CASRNREISGNNEQFF
TRBV5-1,TRBD2,TRBJ2-7,few,TGCGCCAGCAGTTCTAGCGGGAGCTTAACGGGCTACGAGCAGTACTTC,CASSSSGSLTGYEQYF
TRBV28,TRBD1,TRBJ2-7,once,TGTGCCAGCAGAACGGGACAGGGCGTCTACGAGCAGTACTTC,CASRTGQGVYEQYF
TRBV20-1,-,TRBJ1-2,-,TGCAGTGCTGACCCTACAGGTTACTATGGCTACACCTTC,CSADPTGYYGYTF
TRBV5-6,TRBD1,TRBJ2-7,few,TGTGCCAGCAGCTTGCTTTCCGGGACAGACTTCTACGAGCAGTACTTC,CASSLLSGTDFYEQYF
TRBV20-1,TRBD1,TRBJ2-7,few,TGCAGTGCTAGAGATTTAGCGGGGACAGGGGTCATCTACGAGCAGTACTTC,CSARDLAGTGVIYEQYF
TRBV12-3/TRBV12-4,-,TRBJ2-4,few,TGTGCCAGCAGCTCGGACAGCTATATCAAAAACATTCAGTACTTC,CASSSDSYIKNIQYF
TRBV20-1,TRBD2,TRBJ2-2,few,TGCAGTGCTAAACTAGCGGGAGGACCCGGGGAGCTGTTTTTT,CSAKLAGGPGELFF
TRBV7-2,TRBD2,TRBJ2-1,many,TGTGCCACCCGGGGTGCGGGAGGGAGCTATGAGCAGTTCTTC,CATRGAGGSYEQFF
TRBV5-6,-,TRBJ2-1,-,TGTGCCAGCAGCGAAGGACTCCCCCAGAAGCAGTTCTTC,CASSEGLPQKQFF
TRBV7-2,-,TRBJ1-2,-,TGTGCCAGCAGCCAGTTAAGCGGGCAGAGCTATGGCTACACCTTC,CASSQLSGQSYGYTF
TRBV4-3,-,TRBJ2-2,few,TGCGCCAGCAGCCAAACTCCAGGGACCGGGGAGCTGTTTTTT,CASSQTPGTGELFF
TRBV3-1,TRBD1,TRBJ2-7,-,TGTGCCAGCAGCCAAGGGCTCACGAGCTACAGGGGGCGGTGGAGCGAGCAGTACTTC,CASSQGLTSYRGRWSEQYF
TRBV30,-,TRBJ1-6,few,TGTGCCTGGACCCCTGACTCCCACTATAATTCACCCCTCCACTTT,CAWTPDSHYNSPLHF
TRBV20-1,-,TRBJ2-3,many,TGCAGTGCTAGAGAGGGGGGAAGCACAGATACGCAGTATTTT,CSAREGGSTDTQYF
TRBV29-1,-,TRBJ1-2,-,TGCAGCGTTCCTACGAGCTATGGCTACACCTTC,CSVPTSYGYTF
TRBV12-3/TRBV12-4,-,TRBJ1-1,few,TGTGCCAGCAGTGGCCCGAACACTGAAGCTTTCTTT,CASSGPNTEAFF
TRBV28,-,TRBJ1-4,few,TGTGCCAGCAATCCCGGGGCGGTAGAAAAACTGTTTTTT,CASNPGAVEKLFF
TRBV9,-,TRBJ2-7,-,-,CASSVASGTAFYEQNF
TRBV6-1,-,TRBJ1-1,-,TGTGCCAGCAGACCTCAGGGGATGACCACTGAAGCTTTCTTT,CASRPQGMTTEAFF